This is a list of T cell receptor beta chains from one sample in a study of blood T cell repertoires in COVID-19. The data were produced by immunoSEQ multiplex PCR, yet TCRdb's version contains in-frame clones alone and is incomplete. The sample contains some 300,000 clones, more than 80% of which appear only once. Material: peripheral blood. The source of these receptors is a woman between 50 and 59 years old with COVID-19, enrolled during active disease. Both conserved end residues are part of each CDR3. The order of the fields is D gene, clone size, V gene, J gene, CDR3 DNA, CDR3 protein. D genes are given only for firm matches. Clone size is not always given. Where it is, it says once, few, many or a class for expanded clones.

d_call: NA
clone_size: NA
v_call: TRBV29-1
j_call: TRBJ2-7
cdr3_nt: TGCAGCGTTGAACGATTGGTAGGGAACGGGAGAGGTAGGTACGAGCAGTACTTC
cdr3_aa: CSVERLVGNGRGRYEQYF

d_call: TRBD2
clone_size: NA
v_call: TRBV18
j_call: TRBJ2-1
cdr3_nt: TGTGCCAGCTCACCGGGCCCCGGGACTAGCGGGAGCACGTCCTACAATGAGCAGTTCTTC
cdr3_aa: CASSPGPGTSGSTSYNEQFF

d_call: NA
clone_size: NA
v_call: TRBV30
j_call: TRBJ1-1
cdr3_nt: TGTGCCTGGAGCCGGGACAACATGAACACTGAAGCTTTCTTT
cdr3_aa: CAWSRDNMNTEAFF

d_call: NA
clone_size: NA
v_call: TRBV3-1/TRBV3-2
j_call: TRBJ2-7
cdr3_nt: TGTGCCAGCAGCCAAGCTCGAGGGAGGTACGAGCAGTACTTC
cdr3_aa: CASSQARGRYEQYF

d_call: TRBD2
clone_size: NA
v_call: TRBV4-2
j_call: TRBJ2-2
cdr3_nt: TGTGCCAGCAGCTCGCAGCGGGAGGGCGACACCGGGGAGCTGTTTTTT
cdr3_aa: CASSSQREGDTGELFF

d_call: TRBD2
clone_size: NA
v_call: TRBV29-1
j_call: TRBJ2-1
cdr3_nt: TGCAGCGCTAGACTAGCGGAGGGGTACAATGAGCAGTTCTTC
cdr3_aa: CSARLAEGYNEQFF

d_call: TRBD2
clone_size: once
v_call: TRBV30
j_call: TRBJ2-2
cdr3_nt: TGTGCCTGGACTCCCGGCGGGAGGGCGAACACCGGGGAGCTGTTTTTT
cdr3_aa: CAWTPGGRANTGELFF

d_call: NA
clone_size: NA
v_call: TRBV21-1
j_call: TRBJ2-7
cdr3_nt: TGTGCCAGCAGCAAGACTAGCGGGAGTTGCGAGCAGTACTTC
cdr3_aa: CASSKTSGSCEQYF

d_call: NA
clone_size: NA
v_call: TRBV21-1
j_call: TRBJ1-1
cdr3_nt: TGTGCCAGCAGCCAAAATGGGGGCTGGGGAGCTTTCTTT
cdr3_aa: CASSQNGGWGAFF

d_call: TRBD2
clone_size: NA
v_call: TRBV19
j_call: TRBJ2-3
cdr3_nt: TGTGCCAGCCGTCCTAGCGGGAGCGTATCAGATACGCAGTATTTT
cdr3_aa: CASRPSGSVSDTQYF

d_call: TRBD2
clone_size: NA
v_call: TRBV29-1
j_call: TRBJ2-7
cdr3_nt: TGCAGCGTCCGTCCGGCTAGCGGGAGCTACGAGCAGTACTTC
cdr3_aa: CSVRPASGSYEQYF

d_call: TRBD2
clone_size: NA
v_call: TRBV11-3
j_call: TRBJ2-7
cdr3_nt: TGTGCCAGCAGTCCTTATAGCGGGAGGAATGACTACGAGCAGTACTTC
cdr3_aa: CASSPYSGRNDYEQYF

d_call: NA
clone_size: NA
v_call: TRBV21-1
j_call: TRBJ2-7
cdr3_nt: TGTGCCAGCAGCCAGCGATACAACTCCTACGAGCAGTACTTC
cdr3_aa: CASSQRYNSYEQYF

d_call: NA
clone_size: once
v_call: TRBV5-6
j_call: TRBJ2-1
cdr3_nt: TGTGCCAGCAGCTTGGCCGTGAGCCGCCGTTCCTACAATGAGCAGTTCTTC
cdr3_aa: CASSLAVSRRSYNEQFF

d_call: NA
clone_size: NA
v_call: TRBV3-1/TRBV3-2
j_call: TRBJ2-2
cdr3_nt: TGTGCCAGCAGCCAAGATCTTGGAGAGGGGGAGGGGACCGGGGAGCTGTTTTTT
cdr3_aa: CASSQDLGEGEGTGELFF

d_call: TRBD1
clone_size: NA
v_call: TRBV19
j_call: TRBJ1-6
cdr3_nt: TGTGCCAGTAGTACGGGACAGGGCTTAAATTCACCCCTCCACTTT
cdr3_aa: CASSTGQGLNSPLHF

d_call: NA
clone_size: NA
v_call: TRBV6-1
j_call: TRBJ2-7
cdr3_nt: TGTGCCAGCAGTGATTACACCTACGAGCAGTACTTC
cdr3_aa: CASSDYTYEQYF

d_call: TRBD1
clone_size: NA
v_call: TRBV4-1
j_call: TRBJ1-5
cdr3_nt: TGCGCCAGCAGCCAAGTATATCCACAGACAGGGATCAATCAGCCCCAGCATTTT
cdr3_aa: CASSQVYPQTGINQPQHF

d_call: TRBD1
clone_size: NA
v_call: TRBV6-5
j_call: TRBJ1-1
cdr3_nt: TGTGCCAGCAGTTACGGGGACAGGGGCGGTGAAGCTTTCTTT
cdr3_aa: CASSYGDRGGEAFF

d_call: NA
clone_size: NA
v_call: TRBV3-1/TRBV3-2
j_call: TRBJ2-4
cdr3_nt: TGTGCCAGCAGCCAAGTAAAACACAACATTCAGTACTTC
cdr3_aa: CASSQVKHNIQYF

d_call: TRBD1
clone_size: NA
v_call: TRBV5-8
j_call: TRBJ2-5
cdr3_nt: TGTGCCACCGGACAGGCGCTAGAAACCCAGTACTTC
cdr3_aa: CATGQALETQYF

d_call: NA
clone_size: NA
v_call: TRBV7-6
j_call: TRBJ1-3
cdr3_nt: TGTGCCAGCAGCTTAGGCCCTACAGGGTTCGGAAACACCATATATTTT
cdr3_aa: CASSLGPTGFGNTIYF

d_call: NA
clone_size: NA
v_call: TRBV4-2
j_call: TRBJ1-6
cdr3_nt: TGTGCCAGCAGCCAAGATCGGGGACTAGAACAGTCACCCCTCCACTTT
cdr3_aa: CASSQDRGLEQSPLHF

d_call: TRBD1
clone_size: NA
v_call: TRBV4-1
j_call: TRBJ1-3
cdr3_nt: TGCGCCAGCAGCCAAATATCGGGACAGGGTGTCGCAAACACCATATATTTT
cdr3_aa: CASSQISGQGVANTIYF

d_call: NA
clone_size: NA
v_call: TRBV30
j_call: TRBJ1-1
cdr3_nt: TGTGCCTTCTCCGGACAGCTGAACACTGAAGCTTTCTTT
cdr3_aa: CAFSGQLNTEAFF

d_call: NA
clone_size: few
v_call: TRBV6-4
j_call: TRBJ1-3
cdr3_nt: TGTGCCAGCAGTGACTGGCACAGGGGAAACACCATATATTTT
cdr3_aa: CASSDWHRGNTIYF

d_call: NA
clone_size: NA
v_call: TRBV9
j_call: TRBJ2-1
cdr3_nt: TGTGCCAGCAGCGTAGGGCTAGCTCGAGAGCAGTTCTTC
cdr3_aa: CASSVGLAREQFF

d_call: NA
clone_size: NA
v_call: TRBV6-6
j_call: TRBJ2-3
cdr3_nt: TGTGCCAGCACCCCCCGGGGAGCGACTAGCACAGATACGCAGTATTTT
cdr3_aa: CASTPRGATSTDTQYF

d_call: TRBD1
clone_size: NA
v_call: TRBV12-3/TRBV12-4
j_call: TRBJ2-3
cdr3_nt: TGTGCCAGCAGCGGACAGGGAGGTACGCAGTATTTT
cdr3_aa: CASSGQGGTQYF

d_call: NA
clone_size: NA
v_call: TRBV29-1
j_call: TRBJ2-5
cdr3_nt: TGCAGCGTGGGGCGGGGAGGAGTGGAGACCCAGTACTTC
cdr3_aa: CSVGRGGVETQYF

d_call: TRBD1
clone_size: NA
v_call: TRBV7-2
j_call: TRBJ1-2
cdr3_nt: TGTGCCAGCAGCTTAGGACAGGGAAATTATGGCTACACCTTC
cdr3_aa: CASSLGQGNYGYTF

d_call: NA
clone_size: NA
v_call: TRBV21-1
j_call: TRBJ1-1
cdr3_nt: TGTGCCAGCAGGGTTTTGGGCCTCATTGAAGCTTTCTTT
cdr3_aa: CASRVLGLIEAFF

d_call: TRBD1
clone_size: NA
v_call: TRBV6-6
j_call: TRBJ1-4
cdr3_nt: TGTGCCAGCAACCAGGGACAGGGTTATAATGAAAAACTGTTTTTT
cdr3_aa: CASNQGQGYNEKLFF

d_call: NA
clone_size: NA
v_call: TRBV30
j_call: TRBJ1-1
cdr3_nt: TGTGCCTGGAGTCGGGGGGACAAGGGCACTGAAGCTTTCTTT
cdr3_aa: CAWSRGDKGTEAFF